The following is a TCR beta chain sequence with its context. Its antigen is as yet unknown. The data were taken from a study of T-cell memory formation after mild COVID-19. Looking at the study overall: TCR clusters mostly belonged to single donors.

TCRdb analysed the 5' RACE reads with MiXCR anew, one entry per CDR3 protein. The table has about 170,000 distinct CDR3 sequences, about an eighth seen once. The CDR3 loop spans 15 amino acids. Trimming removed 5 bases from V and 4 bases from J; junction bases left unmatched: 8. CDR1 SGHTS and CDR2 YDEGEE come from the germline V gene. Study results and limitations: Contracting clones from day 15 to 85 showed balanced CD4/CD8; later expanders favored CD4+. The pre-infection memory compartment contained some responding clones, suggesting cross-reactive memory joined.

The clonotype was recovered from a man aged 18 to 30 who had mild COVID-19 (a few samples of this study predate the infection). Cell type and time point are not known. Sequenced material: PBMCs or a T cell subset sorted from them (not recorded which). This chain uses TRBV5-8 with TRBJ1-4; 7 nucleotides match TRBD1. The CDR3 loop is CASRRGTVINEKLFF. CDR3 bases: TGTGCCAGCAGACGGGGGACAGTGATTAATGAAAAACTGTTTTTT.